Each of the 19 T cell receptor beta chains below was sequenced from the same sample in a study of cytomegalovirus exposure and HLA in healthy donors. This PCR relied on a set of 60 Vbeta primers and 13 Jbeta primers. The method was immunoSEQ multiplex PCR; TCRdb's version includes in-frame clones alone and lacks a portion of them. The profile shows approximately 110,000 clones, 79% of them singletons. Sequenced: PBMCs. These receptors were taken from a woman under 30 in good health and CMV-seropositive.

This clone was detected only a few times. V gene TRBV10-3 combines with J gene TRBJ2-7; unclear D gene. V was trimmed by 3 bases and J by 0 bases, leaving 24 bases between them. Germline V gene sequence: CDR1 ENHRY, CDR2 SYGVKD. There are 19 residues in the CDR3. The CDR3 reads CAISDSVNRRGALSYEQYF. The CDR3 DNA reads TGTGCCATCAGTGACTCTGTAAACCGGAGAGGTGCACTCTCCTACGAGCAGTACTTC.

The chain joins TRBV7-8 to TRBJ2-7; 12 bases are a match to TRBD2. Germline V gene lookup returns CDR1 SGHVS and CDR2 FQNEAQ. The CDR3 sequence is 18 residues long. The trim removed 5 bases at V and 7 bases at J, leaving 18 bases unmatched. CDR3 protein: CASSPLLAGGLNLKEQYF. The CDR3 DNA sequence: TGTGCCAGCAGCCCCCTACTAGCGGGAGGACTGAATCTAAAAGAGCAGTACTTC.

This clone was detected a few times. The chain recombines TRBV9 with TRBJ2-1; 7 bases fit TRBD1. Germline CDR1 is SGDLS and CDR2 is YYNGEE. Unmatched junction bases numbered 12, after V lost 0 bases and J lost 6 bases. The CDR3 runs 17 residues. CDR3 DNA: TGTGCCAGCAGCGTAGGGAAGAACAGGGGCGGGCCCAATGAGCAGTTCTTC. This encodes CASSVGKNRGGPNEQFF.

The chain joins TRBV2 to TRBJ1-1, with D tentatively TRBD1 (6 bases). Between the trimmed V and J ends, which lost 6 bases and 1 base, there was a span of 18 bases. Germline V CDR1 and CDR2: SNHLY, FYNNEI. This CDR3 has 16 residues. CDR3 sequence reads: CASRNHDRIGNTEAFF. Here the CDR3 DNA reads TGTGCCAGCAGGAACCATGACAGGATTGGGAACACTGAAGCTTTCTTT.

V gene TRBV4-1 combines with J gene TRBJ1-5; 9 bases match TRBD1. This CDR3 is 15 amino acids long. J was trimmed by 4 bases and V by 7 bases; bases with no gene match: 8. Germline loops: CDR1 MGHRA, CDR2 YSYEKL. CDR3 bases: TGCGCCAGCACCTGGACAGGGGCGACTAATCAGCCCCAGCATTTT. Translating it yields CASTWTGATNQPQHF.

This clone was seen only a few times. This chain joins TRBV5-1 and TRBJ1-1; D might be TRBD1 (6 bases). The CDR3 covers 14 residues. The germline CDR1 and CDR2 sequences are SGHRS and YFSETQ. Trimming removed 5 bases from V and 4 bases from J, with 15 bases in between. CDR3 coding DNA: TGCGCCAGCAGAGACCCAGGGGAGGGCACTGAAGCTTTCTTT. Translation: CASRDPGEGTEAFF.

The chain uses TRBV5-1 and TRBJ2-2, with D uncertain. V lost 5 bases to trimming and J lost 2 bases, with 10 bases between them. Germline CDR1 reads SGHRS; CDR2 reads YFSETQ. This CDR3 region has 14 residues. The CDR3 DNA is TGCGCCAGCAGACCCAGTATTAACACCGGGGAGCTGTTTTTT. It yields the protein CASRPSINTGELFF.

This rearrangement joins TRBV27 to TRBJ2-1; 8 bases match TRBD2. Trimming removed 5 bases from V and 2 bases from J; junction bases left unmatched: 8. Germline CDR1 and CDR2: MNHEY and SMNVEV (reference sequence). The length of the CDR3 is 16 residues. The CDR3 DNA sequence: TGTGCCAGCAGTCCTTCAGCGGGAGAGACCTACAATGAGCAGTTCTTC. Its protein product is CASSPSAGETYNEQFF.

The rearrangement joins TRBV5-1 to TRBJ1-1, with D maybe TRBD1 (5 bases). Germline V lookup: CDR1 SGHRS, CDR2 YFSETQ. V lost 2 bases and J lost 0, with 11 bases in between. The CDR3 has 15 amino acids. CDR3 DNA sequence: TGCGCCAGCAGCTTTACAGGTCAGGTGAACACTGAAGCTTTCTTT. Translating it yields CASSFTGQVNTEAFF.

The chain joins TRBV28 to TRBJ1-5, with a possible D match to TRBD1 (6 bases). V was cut by 5 bases and J by 6 bases, with 14 bases left in between. The CDR3 covers 14 residues. Germline V lookup: CDR1 MDHEN, CDR2 SYDVKM. CDR3 DNA sequence: TGTGCCAGCAGTCTCACAGGGTTACGTCAGCCCCAGCATTTT. It codes for CASSLTGLRQPQHF.

The rearrangement links TRBV5-1 to TRBJ2-5; TRBD2 aligns across 8 bases. CDR1 SGHRS and CDR2 YFSETQ come from the germline V gene. After removal of 4 bases from V and 2 bases from J, the junction contained 10 bases not matched to a gene. CDR3 length: 16 residues. The CDR3 here is CASSTGKAGVQETQYF. The CDR3 DNA reads as TGCGCCAGCAGCACGGGAAAAGCGGGAGTACAAGAGACCCAGTACTTC.

V is TRBV11-2 and J is TRBJ1-1, with D hard to call. Germline lookup yields CDR1 SGHAT and CDR2 FQNNGV. Between the trimmed V and J ends, which lost 7 bases and 1 base, there was a span of 13 bases. The CDR3 extends over 14 amino acids. The CDR3 spells CASTPNPENTEAFF. The CDR3 coding sequence is TGTGCCAGCACCCCAAACCCAGAGAACACTGAAGCTTTCTTT.

The chain combines TRBV27 with TRBJ1-2; possible D gene TRBD1, 6 bases. Germline V gene lookup returns CDR1 MNHEY and CDR2 SMNVEV (reference sequence). Deletions cut 4 bases from V and 4 bases from J, with 13 bases between. The CDR3 loop spans 14 amino acids. CDR3 sequence: CASSSTGTLYGYTF. As DNA, the CDR3 is TGTGCCAGCAGTTCGACCGGGACACTCTATGGCTACACCTTC.

The chain employs TRBV5-1 and TRBJ2-1; TRBD2 aligns across 7 bases. The CDR3 has 16 residues. Unmatched junction bases numbered 10, after V lost 4 bases and J lost 3 bases. Germline loops: CDR1 SGHRS, CDR2 YFSETQ. The CDR3 protein is CASSPFSGGSYNEQFF. The CDR3, as DNA: TGCGCCAGCAGCCCCTTTTCCGGCGGGAGCTACAATGAGCAGTTCTTC.

The chain employs TRBV19 and TRBJ1-1; a weak D match, TRBD1 (6 bases). The V gene lost 8 bases and the J gene lost 2 bases, with 12 bases spanning the gap. CDR1 and CDR2 (germline): LNHDA, SQIVND (reference sequence). The CDR3 has 13 amino acids. CDR3: CASHSQGNTEAFF. The CDR3 nucleotides are TGTGCCAGTCATTCACAGGGAAACACTGAAGCTTTCTTT.

The count of this clone is one. The chain has TRBV12-2 and TRBJ1-1; TRBD1 is the table's D call and was not checked against the DNA. TRBV12-2 is a known pseudogene. CDR3 length: 15 amino acids. CDR3 in DNA: TGTGCAAGTCGCCCCGGGGGGGGACAGGGGGCTGAAGCTTTCTTT. Amino acid sequence: CASRPGGGQGAEAFF.

The V and J genes are TRBV5-6 and TRBJ2-7; a possible D gene is TRBD1 (5 bases). Germline CDR1 and CDR2: SGHDT and YYEEEE. This CDR3 region has 13 residues. V was cut by 2 bases and J by 0 bases, with 6 bases left in between. The CDR3 DNA sequence: TGTGCCAGCAGCTTTGACAGCTCCTACGAGCAGTACTTC. Its translation: CASSFDSSYEQYF. Using reference TRBV5-6 and TRBJ2-7 for the parts outside the CDR3, the full variable domain is DAGVTQSPTHLIKTRGQQVTLRCSPKSGHDTVSWYQQALGQGPQFIFQYYEEEERQRGNFPDRFSGHQFPNYSSELNVNALLLGDSALYLCASSFDSSYEQYFGPGTRLTVT.

V gene TRBV4-1 combines with J gene TRBJ1-3; the D gene is possibly TRBD1 (5 bases). Germline V gene data show CDR1 as MGHRA and CDR2 as YSYEKL. The length of the CDR3 is 14 residues. Trimming stripped 4 bases from V and 8 bases from J, with 15 bases between. DNA of the CDR3: TGCGCCAGCAGCCCGTGGAGGGGATATGACACCATATATTTT. It translates to CASSPWRGYDTIYF.

This chain uses TRBV28 with TRBJ1-1, with TRBD1 matching 7 bases. Germline CDR1 MDHEN, CDR2 SYDVKM. With 6 bases clipped from V and 6 bases from J, the junction kept 10 bases outside the gene matches. The CDR3 runs to 14 residues. CDR3 sequence reads: CASSNPDRAAEAFF. The CDR3 coding sequence is TGTGCCAGCAGCAATCCTGACAGGGCGGCTGAAGCTTTCTTT.